Sequencing of this T cell receptor (beta chain) was carried out in a study of blood T cells in healthy people across ages. CDR3 size: 13 residues. Germline V lookup: CDR1 DFQATT, CDR2 SNEGSKA (reference sequence). Study-wide results and limits: Age brought a roughly linear fall in TCR beta diversity measured per million T cells.

A second PCR, run for roughly 7 to 11 cycles, used a sample-barcoded 5' primer plus a J-beta primer mix. Each cDNA molecule was tagged by a template-switch adaptor that had 12 random nucleotides. TCRdb itself ran the 5' RACE reads through MiXCR, one entry per CDR3 protein. The table includes 450,000 to 700,000 distinct CDR3 sequences, 27% detected once. The table lists this clonotype with a few counts. The antigen is not known. At one end the junction does not follow the germline gene, possibly because of a read error. The origin of this receptor is a woman in her sixties or seventies in good health. The chain employs TRBV20-1 and TRBJ1-2; TRBD1 matches at 8 bases. Sequencing was performed on blood. CDR3: CSASYRGDYSYTF. CDR3 DNA: TGCAGTGCTAGTTACAGGGGGGACTATAGCTACACCTTC.